These 4 T cell receptor beta chains came from one sample sequenced in a study of early stage breast cancer tumors. TCRdb's copy holds only in-frame clones and misses some; the assay was immunoSEQ multiplex PCR. This sample has tens of thousands of clones; about 78% occur once, and the top ten carry 7.2%. The sample was blood. These receptors originate from a person aged 45 to 60 with breast cancer.

This clone appeared a few times. The chain couples TRBV28 to TRBJ2-3; 16 bases map to TRBD2. Germline CDR1 MDHEN, CDR2 SYDVKM. V was pared by 4 bases and J by 0 bases, with 4 bases of the junction left unmatched. This CDR3 comprises 18 residues. The CDR3 sequence: CASSSGLAGGISTDTQYF. The DNA of the CDR3 is TGTGCCAGCAGTTCGGGACTAGCGGGGGGGATTAGCACAGATACGCAGTATTTT.

The chain combines TRBV4-1 with TRBJ2-7, with D possibly being TRBD1 (6 bases). Germline V gene data show CDR1 as MGHRA and CDR2 as YSYEKL. This CDR3 region has 14 residues. Trimming removed 0 bases from V and 4 bases from J, with 10 bases in between. CDR3 in amino acids: CASSQEHTGYEQYF. The CDR3 DNA sequence: TGCGCCAGCAGCCAAGAACATACAGGGTACGAGCAGTACTTC.

The chain links TRBV28 to TRBJ2-1; D gene ambiguous. The CDR3 is 16 residues long. CDR1 is MDHEN and CDR2 is SYDVKM in the germline V gene. With 5 bases removed from V and 7 bases from J, the gap between germline ends came to 21 bases. DNA for the CDR3: TGTGCCAGCAGTCCCCTCGAGCGAACAACGCAGAATGAGCAGTTCTTC. This codes for CASSPLERTTQNEQFF.

The chain has TRBV19 and TRBJ2-1; D is ambiguous. CDR1 and CDR2 from the germline V gene are LNHDA and SQIVND (reference sequence). Trimming cost V 4 bases and J 7 bases, with 20 bases left between them. The CDR3 consists of 16 residues. The CDR3 DNA is TGTGCCAGTAGTAACGGTGCACTATTCTCCGCTAATGAGCAGTTCTTC. This sequence encodes CASSNGALFSANEQFF.